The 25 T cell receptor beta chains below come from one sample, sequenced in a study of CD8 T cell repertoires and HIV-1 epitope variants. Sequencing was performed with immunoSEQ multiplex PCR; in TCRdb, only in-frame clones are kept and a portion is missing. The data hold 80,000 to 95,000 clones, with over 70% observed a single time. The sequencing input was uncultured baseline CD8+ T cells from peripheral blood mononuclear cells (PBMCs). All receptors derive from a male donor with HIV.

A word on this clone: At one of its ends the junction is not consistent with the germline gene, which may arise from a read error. The CDR3 loop is CASSEGQGAHPFFF. The CDR3 region has the DNA TGTGCCAGCAGTGAGGGACAGGGGGCCCACCCGTTCTTCTTC. V usage is TRBV2 and J usage is TRBJ1-2, with 12 bases matching TRBD1. The CDR3 runs 14 residues. Per the germline V gene, CDR1 is SNHLY and CDR2 is FYNNEI.

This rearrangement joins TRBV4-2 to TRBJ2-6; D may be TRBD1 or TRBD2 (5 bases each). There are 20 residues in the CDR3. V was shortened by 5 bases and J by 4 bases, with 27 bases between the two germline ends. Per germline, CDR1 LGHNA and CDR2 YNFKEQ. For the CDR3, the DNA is TGTGCCAGCAGCTATCATTTCTCCGGGACCCCAACAAGCGGGGCCAACGTCCTGACTTTC. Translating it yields CASSYHFSGTPTSGANVLTF.

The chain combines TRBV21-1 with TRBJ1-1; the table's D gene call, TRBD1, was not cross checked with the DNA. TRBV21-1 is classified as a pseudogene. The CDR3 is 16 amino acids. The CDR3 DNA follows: TGTGCCAGCAGCAAAGCGGGCTCCCCCAGGGATACTGAAGCTTTCTTT. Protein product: CASSKAGSPRDTEAFF.

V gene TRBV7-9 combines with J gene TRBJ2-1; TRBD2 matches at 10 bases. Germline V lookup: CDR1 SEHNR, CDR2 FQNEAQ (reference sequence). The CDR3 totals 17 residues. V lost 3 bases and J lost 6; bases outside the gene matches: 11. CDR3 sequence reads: CASSLAGLAGDVNEQFF. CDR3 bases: TGTGCCAGCAGCTTGGCCGGGCTAGCGGGAGATGTCAATGAGCAGTTCTTC.

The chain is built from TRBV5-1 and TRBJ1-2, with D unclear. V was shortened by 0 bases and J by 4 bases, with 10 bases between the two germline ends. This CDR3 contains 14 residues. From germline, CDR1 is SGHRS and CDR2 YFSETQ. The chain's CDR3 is CASSLDLNSYGYTF. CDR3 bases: TGCGCCAGCAGCTTGGACCTAAATTCCTATGGCTACACCTTC.

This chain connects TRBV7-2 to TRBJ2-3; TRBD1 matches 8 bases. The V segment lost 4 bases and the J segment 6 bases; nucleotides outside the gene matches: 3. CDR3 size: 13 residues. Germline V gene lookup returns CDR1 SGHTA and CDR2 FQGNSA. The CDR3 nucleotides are TGTGCCAGCAGCTCCCAGGGGGCGGATACGCAGTATTTT. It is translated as CASSSQGADTQYF.

The CDR3 sequence is CASSQLKDYEAFF. The CDR3 DNA sequence: TGCGCCAGCAGCCAGCTAAAGGACTATGAAGCTTTCTTT. The chain uses TRBV4-1 and TRBJ1-1; no reliable D call. The germline gives CDR1 MGHRA, CDR2 YSYEKL. Trimming pared 3 bases from V and 7 bases from J, leaving 12 bases between. CDR3 length: 13 residues.

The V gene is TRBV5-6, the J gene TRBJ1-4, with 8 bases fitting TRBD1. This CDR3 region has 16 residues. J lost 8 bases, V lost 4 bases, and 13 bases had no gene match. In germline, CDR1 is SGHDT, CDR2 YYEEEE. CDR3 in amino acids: CASSASGQGVEEKLFF. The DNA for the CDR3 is TGTGCCAGCAGCGCGAGCGGACAGGGAGTGGAGGAAAAACTGTTTTTT. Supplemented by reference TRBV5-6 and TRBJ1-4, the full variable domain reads DAGVTQSPTHLIKTRGQQVTLRCSPKSGHDTVSWYQQALGQGPQFIFQYYEEEERQRGNFPDRFSGHQFPNYSSELNVNALLLGDSALYLCASSASGQGVEEKLFFGSGTQLSVL.

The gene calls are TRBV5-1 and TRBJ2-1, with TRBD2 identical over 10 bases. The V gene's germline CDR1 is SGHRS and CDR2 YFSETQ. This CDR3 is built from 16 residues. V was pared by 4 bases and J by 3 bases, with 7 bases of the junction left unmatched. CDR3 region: CASSQEIAGGYNEQFF. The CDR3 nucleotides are TGCGCCAGCAGCCAGGAGATAGCGGGGGGCTACAATGAGCAGTTCTTC.

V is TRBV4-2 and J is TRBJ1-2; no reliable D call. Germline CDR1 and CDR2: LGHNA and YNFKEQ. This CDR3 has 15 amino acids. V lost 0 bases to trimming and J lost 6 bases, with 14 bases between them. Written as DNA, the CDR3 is TGTGCCAGCAGCCAAGATCGCACGTTTGGGAATGGCTACACCTTC. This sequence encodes CASSQDRTFGNGYTF.

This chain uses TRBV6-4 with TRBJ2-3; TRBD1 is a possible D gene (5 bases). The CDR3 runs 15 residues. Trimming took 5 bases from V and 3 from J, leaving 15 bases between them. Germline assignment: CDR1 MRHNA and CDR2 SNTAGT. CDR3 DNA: TGTGCCAGCAGTAGACAGACCTCTAGGACAGATACGCAGTATTTT. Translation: CASSRQTSRTDTQYF.

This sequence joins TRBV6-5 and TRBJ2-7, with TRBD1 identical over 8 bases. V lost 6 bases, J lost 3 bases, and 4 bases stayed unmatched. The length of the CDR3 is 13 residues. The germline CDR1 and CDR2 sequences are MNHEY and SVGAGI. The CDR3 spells CASRRTGNYEQYF. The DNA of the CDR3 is TGTGCCAGCAGACGGACAGGGAACTACGAGCAGTACTTC.

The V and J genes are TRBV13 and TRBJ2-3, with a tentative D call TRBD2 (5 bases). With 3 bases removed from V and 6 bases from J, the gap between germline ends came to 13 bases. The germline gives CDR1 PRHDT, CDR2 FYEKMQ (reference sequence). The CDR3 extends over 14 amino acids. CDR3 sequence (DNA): TGTGCCAGCAGCTTCCCCTCCGGGGTCGATACGCAGTATTTT. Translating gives CASSFPSGVDTQYF.

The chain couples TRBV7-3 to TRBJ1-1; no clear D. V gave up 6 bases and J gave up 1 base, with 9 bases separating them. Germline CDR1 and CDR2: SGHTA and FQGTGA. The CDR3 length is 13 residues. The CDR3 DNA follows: TGTGCCAGCAGGGACTCAGGGAACACTGAAGCTTTCTTT. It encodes CASRDSGNTEAFF. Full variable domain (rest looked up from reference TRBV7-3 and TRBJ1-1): GAGVSQTPSNKVTEKGKYVELRCDPISGHTALYWYRQSLGQGPEFLIYFQGTGAADDSGLPNDRFFAVRPEGSVSTLKIQRTERGDSAVYLCASRDSGNTEAFFGQGTRLTVV.

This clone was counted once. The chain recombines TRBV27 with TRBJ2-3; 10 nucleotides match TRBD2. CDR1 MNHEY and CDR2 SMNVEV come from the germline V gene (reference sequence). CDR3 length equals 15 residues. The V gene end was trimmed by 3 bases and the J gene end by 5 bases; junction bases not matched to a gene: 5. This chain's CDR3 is CASSFASGGGDTQYF. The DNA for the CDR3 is TGTGCCAGCAGTTTTGCTAGCGGGGGTGGAGATACGCAGTATTTT.

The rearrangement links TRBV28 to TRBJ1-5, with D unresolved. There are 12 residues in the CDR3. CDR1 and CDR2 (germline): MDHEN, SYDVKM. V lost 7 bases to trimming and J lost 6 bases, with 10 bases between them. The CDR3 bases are TGTGCCAGCACCCTTCGGGGTCAGCCCCAGCATTTT. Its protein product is CASTLRGQPQHF.

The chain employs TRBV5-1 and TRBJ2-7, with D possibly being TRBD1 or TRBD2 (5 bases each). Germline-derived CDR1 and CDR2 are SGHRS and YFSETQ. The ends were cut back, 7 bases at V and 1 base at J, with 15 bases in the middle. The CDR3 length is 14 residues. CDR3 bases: TGCGCCAGCTCTCCGGGGCGTGGGTCCTACGAGCAGTACTTC. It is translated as CASSPGRGSYEQYF. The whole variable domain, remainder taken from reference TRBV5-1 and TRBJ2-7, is KAGVTQTPRYLIKTRGQQVTLSCSPISGHRSVSWYQQTPGQGLQFLFEYFSETQRNKGNFPGRFSGRQFSNSRSEMNVSTLELGDSALYLCASSPGRGSYEQYFGPGTRLTVT.

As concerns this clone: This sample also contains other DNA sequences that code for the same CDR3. The CDR3 loop reads CASSEANSNQPQHF. The CDR3 DNA reads as TGTGCCAGCAGTGAAGCAAATAGCAATCAGCCCCAGCATTTT. The chain combines TRBV6-1 with TRBJ1-5; no clear D. V dropped 0 bases and J dropped 0 bases, with 3 bases sitting between them. Germline V gene lookup returns CDR1 MNHNS and CDR2 SASEGT. CDR3 length equals 14 residues.

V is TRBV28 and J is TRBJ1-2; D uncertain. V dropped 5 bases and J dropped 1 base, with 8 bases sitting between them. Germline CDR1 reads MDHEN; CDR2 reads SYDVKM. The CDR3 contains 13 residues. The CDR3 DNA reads TGTGCCAGCAGTCCGGGAGGTAACTATGGCTACACCTTC. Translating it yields CASSPGGNYGYTF.

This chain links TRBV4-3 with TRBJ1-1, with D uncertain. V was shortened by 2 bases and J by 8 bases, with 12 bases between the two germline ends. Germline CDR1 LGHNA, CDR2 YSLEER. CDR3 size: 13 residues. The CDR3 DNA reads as TGCGCCAGCAGCCAACTAGACTGGTCGGAAGCTTTCTTT. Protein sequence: CASSQLDWSEAFF.

CDR3 loop: CASILGAGGYNQPQHF. CDR3 coding DNA: TGTGCCAGCATCCTAGGGGCAGGGGGCTACAATCAGCCCCAGCATTTT. This chain joins TRBV28 and TRBJ1-5, with TRBD1 identical over 8 bases. The CDR3 covers 16 residues. Germline-derived CDR1 and CDR2 are MDHEN and SYDVKM. Trimming removed 7 bases from V and 3 bases from J; junction bases left unmatched: 11. Looking up the rest from reference TRBV28 and TRBJ1-5 gives the full variable domain: DVKVTQSSRYLVKRTGEKVFLECVQDMDHENMFWYRQDPGLGLRLIYFSYDVKMKEKGDIPEGYSVSREKKERFSLILESASTNQTSMYLCASILGAGGYNQPQHFGDGTRLSIL.

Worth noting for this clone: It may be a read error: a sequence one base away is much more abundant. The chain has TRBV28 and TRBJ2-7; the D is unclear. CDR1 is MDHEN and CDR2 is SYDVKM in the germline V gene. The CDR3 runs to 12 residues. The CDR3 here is CASSLWAYKQYF. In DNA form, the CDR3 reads TGTGCCAGCAGTTTATGGGCCTACAAGCAGTACTTC.

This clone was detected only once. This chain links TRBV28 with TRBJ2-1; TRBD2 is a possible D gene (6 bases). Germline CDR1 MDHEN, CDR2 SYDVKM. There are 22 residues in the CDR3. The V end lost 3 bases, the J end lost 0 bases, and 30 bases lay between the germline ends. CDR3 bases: TGTGCCAGCAGTTTCCAGTTGGGTTTTCCGGGAGTCAGCCCCAGCTCCTACAATGAGCAGTTCTTC. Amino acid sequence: CASSFQLGFPGVSPSSYNEQFF. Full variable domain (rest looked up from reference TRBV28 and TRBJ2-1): DVKVTQSSRYLVKRTGEKVFLECVQDMDHENMFWYRQDPGLGLRLIYFSYDVKMKEKGDIPEGYSVSREKKERFSLILESASTNQTSMYLCASSFQLGFPGVSPSSYNEQFFGPGTRLTVL.

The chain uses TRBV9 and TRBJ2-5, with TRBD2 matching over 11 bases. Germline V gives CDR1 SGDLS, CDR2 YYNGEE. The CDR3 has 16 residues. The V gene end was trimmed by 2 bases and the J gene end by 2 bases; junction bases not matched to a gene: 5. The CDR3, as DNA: TGTGCCAGCAGCGTCGGCCCTAGCGGGGGGCAAGAGACCCAGTACTTC. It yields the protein CASSVGPSGGQETQYF.

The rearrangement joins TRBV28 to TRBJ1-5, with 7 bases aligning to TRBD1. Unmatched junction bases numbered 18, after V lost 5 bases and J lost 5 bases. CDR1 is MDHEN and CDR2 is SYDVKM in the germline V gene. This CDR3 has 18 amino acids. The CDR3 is CASSLDPRRQGGDQPQHF. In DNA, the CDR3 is TGTGCCAGCAGTCTAGACCCACGTCGACAGGGAGGGGATCAGCCCCAGCATTTT.